Presented here are 15 T cell receptor beta chains from one specimen sequenced in a study of shared clonotypes between healthy human individuals. Profiling relied on immunoSEQ multiplex PCR, and the TCRdb table lists in-frame clones only, not all of them. The table includes more than 1,200,000 clones, about 98.5% detected once. Specimen: naive CD4+ T cells sorted from blood. The subset denotes: CD45RA+ positively selected. Receptors were obtained from a man under 40 in good health.

V and J are TRBV28 and TRBJ1-5; a weak D match, TRBD1 (5 bases). Germline values: CDR1 MDHEN, CDR2 SYDVKM. V lost 2 bases, J lost 7 bases, and 18 bases lay in between. The CDR3 extends over 16 amino acids. In DNA, the CDR3 is TGTGCCAGCAGTTTAAGGGTAGGGCAGGGTCAGCAGCCCCAGCATTTT. It codes for CASSLRVGQGQQPQHF.

The genes are TRBV12-2 and TRBJ1-2; TRBD1, the D gene given by the table, was not confirmed from the DNA. TRBV12-2 is annotated as a pseudogene. The CDR3 sequence is 17 residues long. The CDR3 DNA follows: TGTGCAAGTCGCTTCCCAACCAGCCGGGACAGGGAGCGTGGCTACACCTTC. Protein: CASRFPTSRDRERGYTF.

The gene calls are TRBV4-1 and TRBJ2-6; 7 bases agree with TRBD1. CDR1 MGHRA and CDR2 YSYEKL come from the germline V gene. CDR3 length: 16 residues. Trimming took 6 bases from V and 0 from J; bases not matched to a gene: 5. CDR3 amino acids: CASRPTGLSGANVLTF. The CDR3 DNA is TGCGCCAGCAGGCCGACAGGGCTCTCTGGGGCCAACGTCCTGACTTTC.

The J gene is TRBJ2-7, the V gene TRBV28, with a possible D match to TRBD1 (5 bases). V was clipped by 8 bases and J by 6 bases, with 14 bases between them. From germline, CDR1 is MDHEN and CDR2 SYDVKM. The CDR3 consists of 12 residues. The CDR3 reads CASSAGLGEQYF. CDR3 bases: TGTGCCAGCTCGGCAGGGTTGGGCGAGCAGTACTTC.

This clone is a singleton in its sample. The genes are TRBV5-1 and TRBJ1-1, with D perhaps matching TRBD1 (5 bases). V gave up 3 bases and J gave up 1 base, with 10 bases separating them. This CDR3 has 14 amino acids. The germline gives CDR1 SGHRS, CDR2 YFSETQ. The chain's CDR3 is CASSWGPPNTEAFF. In DNA form, the CDR3 reads TGCGCCAGCAGCTGGGGACCGCCGAACACTGAAGCTTTCTTT.

CDR3 amino acids: CASSLAKEKLFF. CDR3 DNA: TGCGCCAGCAGCTTGGCAAAGGAAAAACTGTTTTTT. This rearrangement joins TRBV5-1 to TRBJ1-4; no reliable D call. The CDR3 is 12 residues long. Germline V gene data show CDR1 as SGHRS and CDR2 as YFSETQ. V gave up 0 bases and J gave up 8 bases, with 5 bases separating them.

The chain employs TRBV5-1 and TRBJ2-7; 9 bases line up with TRBD1. Germline values: CDR1 SGHRS, CDR2 YFSETQ. CDR3 length equals 16 residues. Losses at the gene ends were 4 bases for V and 2 bases for J; bases not matched to a gene: 10. This CDR3 reads CASSRTRTGDAYEQYF. The CDR3 nucleotides read TGCGCCAGCAGCCGGACCCGGACAGGGGACGCCTACGAGCAGTACTTC.

The chain has TRBV19 and TRBJ2-1; possible D gene TRBD2, 6 bases. Trimming left V 3 bases short and J 7 bases short, with 19 bases between. CDR3 size: 16 residues. Germline CDR1 and CDR2: LNHDA and SQIVND (reference sequence). As DNA, the CDR3 is TGTGCCAGTAGTATTTTTTGGAGGGCCATGGGGAATGAGCAGTTCTTC. Encoded protein: CASSIFWRAMGNEQFF.

The chain is built from TRBV19 and TRBJ2-1; 9 bases map to TRBD2. The trim removed 6 bases at V and 6 bases at J, leaving 15 bases unmatched. The germline CDR1 and CDR2 sequences are LNHDA and SQIVND (reference sequence). This CDR3 has 17 residues. The CDR3 reads CASSLARLAGLGNEQFF. CDR3 sequence (DNA): TGTGCCAGTAGCCTCGCCCGTCTAGCGGGATTGGGCAATGAGCAGTTCTTC.

The gene calls are TRBV5-1 and TRBJ2-7, with 7 bases fitting TRBD2. Germline V CDR1 and CDR2: SGHRS, YFSETQ. Unmatched junction bases numbered 7, after V lost 3 bases and J lost 1 base. The CDR3 is 15 residues long. CDR3 DNA sequence: TGCGCCAGCAGCTCCCTAAGCGGGGTGTCCTACGAGCAGTACTTC. It is translated as CASSSLSGVSYEQYF.

V usage is TRBV30 and J usage is TRBJ2-7; 13 positions agree with TRBD2. After removal of 2 bases from V and 2 bases from J, the junction contained 3 bases not matched to a gene. Germline V gives CDR1 GTSNPN, CDR2 SVGIG (reference sequence). CDR3 length: 15 amino acids. The CDR3 is CAWSLTSGGPYEQYF. The CDR3 DNA sequence: TGTGCCTGGAGTTTGACTAGCGGGGGGCCCTACGAGCAGTACTTC.

This chain connects TRBV9 to TRBJ2-1; no clear D. The CDR3 consists of 15 residues. Germline lookup yields CDR1 SGDLS and CDR2 YYNGEE. V lost 0 bases and J 1 base, leaving 8 bases between the germline ends. CDR3 nucleotide sequence: TGTGCCAGCAGCGTAGCCTTAGGATCCTACAATGAGCAGTTCTTC. The encoded protein is CASSVALGSYNEQFF. Looking up the rest from reference TRBV9 and TRBJ2-1 gives the full variable domain: DSGVTQTPKHLITATGQRVTLRCSPRSGDLSVYWYQQSLDQGLQFLIQYYNGEERAKGNILERFSAQQFPDLHSELNLSSLELGDSALYFCASSVALGSYNEQFFGPGTRLTVL.

The chain couples TRBV5-1 to TRBJ2-7, with 8 bases identical to TRBD2. V lost 1 base, J lost 6 bases, and 12 bases stayed unmatched. Germline CDR1 reads SGHRS; CDR2 reads YFSETQ. CDR3 size: 16 residues. The CDR3 here is CASSLLAGGHGGEQYF. CDR3 coding DNA: TGCGCCAGCAGCTTGTTGGCGGGAGGCCACGGGGGCGAGCAGTACTTC. Full variable domain (missing parts from reference TRBV5-1 and TRBJ2-7): KAGVTQTPRYLIKTRGQQVTLSCSPISGHRSVSWYQQTPGQGLQFLFEYFSETQRNKGNFPGRFSGRQFSNSRSEMNVSTLELGDSALYLCASSLLAGGHGGEQYFGPGTRLTVT.

Written as DNA, the CDR3 is TGCAGTGCTAGAGATGGCTCCGAGCAGTACTTC. Translating it yields CSARDGSEQYF. The chain combines TRBV20-1 with TRBJ2-7; D ambiguous. V shed 0 bases and J shed 6 bases, with 6 bases lying between them. Germline V lookup: CDR1 DFQATT, CDR2 SNEGSKA (reference sequence). The CDR3 length is 11 residues.

The chain combines TRBV18 with TRBJ1-2; a possible D gene is TRBD1 (6 bases). Trimming shortened V by 5 bases and J by 6 bases, and 25 bases separated the two germline ends. Germline CDR1 and CDR2: KGHSH and LQKENI. The length of the CDR3 is 17 residues. Here the CDR3 DNA reads TGTGCCAGCTCAACCACCACCGTACAGGGTTCTCTTGATGGCTACACCTTC. Its translation: CASSTTTVQGSLDGYTF.